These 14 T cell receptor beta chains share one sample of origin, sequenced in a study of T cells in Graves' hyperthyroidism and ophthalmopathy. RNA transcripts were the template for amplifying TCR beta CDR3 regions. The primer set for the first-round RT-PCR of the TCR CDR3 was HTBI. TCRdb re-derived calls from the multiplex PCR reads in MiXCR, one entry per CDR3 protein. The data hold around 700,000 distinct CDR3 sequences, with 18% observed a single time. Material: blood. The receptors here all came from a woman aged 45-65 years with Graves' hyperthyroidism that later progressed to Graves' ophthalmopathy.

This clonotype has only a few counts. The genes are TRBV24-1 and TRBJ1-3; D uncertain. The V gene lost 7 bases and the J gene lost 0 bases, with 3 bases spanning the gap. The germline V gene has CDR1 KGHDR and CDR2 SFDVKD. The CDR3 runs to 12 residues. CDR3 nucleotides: TGTGCCACCAGGGACTCTGGAAACACCATATATTTT. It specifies CATRDSGNTIYF.

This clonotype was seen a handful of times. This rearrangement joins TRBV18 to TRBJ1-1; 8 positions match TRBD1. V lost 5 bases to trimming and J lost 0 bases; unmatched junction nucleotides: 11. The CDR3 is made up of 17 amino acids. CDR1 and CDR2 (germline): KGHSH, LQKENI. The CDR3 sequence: CASSSTGAVVVNTEAFF. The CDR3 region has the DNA TGTGCCAGCTCATCGACAGGGGCGGTGGTGGTGAACACTGAAGCTTTCTTT.

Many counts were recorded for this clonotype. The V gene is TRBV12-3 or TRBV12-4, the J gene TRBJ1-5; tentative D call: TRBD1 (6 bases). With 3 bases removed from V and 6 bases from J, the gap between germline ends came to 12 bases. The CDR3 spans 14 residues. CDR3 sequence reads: CASSLKRGSQPQHF. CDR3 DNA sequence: TGTGCCAGCAGTTTGAAAAGGGGGAGTCAGCCCCAGCATTTT.

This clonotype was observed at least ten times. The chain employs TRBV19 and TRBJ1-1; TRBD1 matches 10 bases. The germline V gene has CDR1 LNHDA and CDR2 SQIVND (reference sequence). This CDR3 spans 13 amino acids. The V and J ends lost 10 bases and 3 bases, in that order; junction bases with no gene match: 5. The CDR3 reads CATQGTGDTEAFF. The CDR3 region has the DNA TGTGCCACTCAGGGGACAGGGGACACTGAAGCTTTCTTT.

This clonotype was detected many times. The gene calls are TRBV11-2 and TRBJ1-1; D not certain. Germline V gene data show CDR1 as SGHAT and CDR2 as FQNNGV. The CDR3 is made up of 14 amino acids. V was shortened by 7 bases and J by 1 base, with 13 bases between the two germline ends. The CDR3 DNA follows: TGTGCCAGCACCCGGGGAGCCGGGAACACTGAAGCTTTCTTT. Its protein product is CASTRGAGNTEAFF.

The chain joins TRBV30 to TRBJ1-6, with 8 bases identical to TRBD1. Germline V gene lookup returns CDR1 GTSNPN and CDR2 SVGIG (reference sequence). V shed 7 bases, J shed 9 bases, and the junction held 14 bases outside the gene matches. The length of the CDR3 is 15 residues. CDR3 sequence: CALKKETGEGSPLHF. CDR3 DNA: TGTGCCTTGAAAAAAGAGACAGGGGAGGGTTCACCCCTCCACTTT.

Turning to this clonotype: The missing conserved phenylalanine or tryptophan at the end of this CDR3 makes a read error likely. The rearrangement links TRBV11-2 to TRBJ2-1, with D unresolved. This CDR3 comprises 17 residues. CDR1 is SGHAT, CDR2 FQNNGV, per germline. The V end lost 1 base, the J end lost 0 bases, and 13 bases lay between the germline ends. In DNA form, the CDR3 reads TGTGCCAGCAGCTTAGTCCCTATACCGAGCTCCTACAATGAGCAGTTCTCC. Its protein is CASSLVPIPSSYNEQFS.

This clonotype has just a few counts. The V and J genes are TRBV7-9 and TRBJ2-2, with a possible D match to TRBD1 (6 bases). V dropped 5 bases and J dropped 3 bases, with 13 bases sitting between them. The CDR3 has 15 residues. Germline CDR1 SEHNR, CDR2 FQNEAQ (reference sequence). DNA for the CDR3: TGTGCCAGCAGCAATAACAGGGCCGACACCGGGGAGCTGTTTTTT. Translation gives CASSNNRADTGELFF.

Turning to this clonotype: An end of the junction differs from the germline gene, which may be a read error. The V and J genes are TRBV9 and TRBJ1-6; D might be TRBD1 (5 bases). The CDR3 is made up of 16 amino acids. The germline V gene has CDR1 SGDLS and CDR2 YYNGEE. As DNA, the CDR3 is TGTGCCAGCAGCGCCCAGGGATCTTCCTATAATTTACCCCTCCACTTT. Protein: CASSAQGSSYNLPLHF.

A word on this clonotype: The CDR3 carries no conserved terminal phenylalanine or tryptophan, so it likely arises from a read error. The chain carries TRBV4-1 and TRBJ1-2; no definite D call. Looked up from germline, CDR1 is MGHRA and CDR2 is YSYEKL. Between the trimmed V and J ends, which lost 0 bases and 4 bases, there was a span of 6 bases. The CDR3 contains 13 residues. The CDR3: CASSQDRGYGYTL. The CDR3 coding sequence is TGCGCCAGCAGCCAAGATCGGGGCTATGGCTACACCCTC.

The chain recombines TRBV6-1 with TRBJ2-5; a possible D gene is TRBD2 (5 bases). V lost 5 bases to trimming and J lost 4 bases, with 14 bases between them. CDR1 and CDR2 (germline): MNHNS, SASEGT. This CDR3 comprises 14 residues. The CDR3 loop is CASSWTGVIETQYF. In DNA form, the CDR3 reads TGTGCCAGCAGTTGGACTGGCGTAATAGAGACCCAGTACTTC.

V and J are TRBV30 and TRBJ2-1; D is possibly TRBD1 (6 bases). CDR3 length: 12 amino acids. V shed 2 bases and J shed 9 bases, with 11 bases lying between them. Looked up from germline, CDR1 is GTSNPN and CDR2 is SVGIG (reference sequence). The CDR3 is CAWSFGGSEQFF. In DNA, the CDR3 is TGTGCCTGGAGTTTTGGGGGCAGTGAGCAGTTCTTC.

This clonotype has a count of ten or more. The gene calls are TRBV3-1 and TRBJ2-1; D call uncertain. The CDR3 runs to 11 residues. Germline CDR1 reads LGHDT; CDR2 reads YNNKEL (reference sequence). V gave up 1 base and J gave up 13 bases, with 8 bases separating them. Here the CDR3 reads CASSQADRQFF. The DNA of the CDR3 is TGTGCCAGCAGCCAAGCAGATCGTCAGTTCTTC.

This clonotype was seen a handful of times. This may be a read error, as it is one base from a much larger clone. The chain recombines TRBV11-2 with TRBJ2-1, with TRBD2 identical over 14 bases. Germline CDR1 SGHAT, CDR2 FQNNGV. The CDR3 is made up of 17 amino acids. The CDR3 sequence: CASSPRLAGGLLNERFF. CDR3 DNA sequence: TGTGCCAGCAGCCCCCGACTAGCGGGGGGGCTTTTGAATGAGCGGTTCTTC.